Below, one T cell receptor (beta chain) is given with its context. Ten or more counts support this clonotype. Its antigen is not yet known. The record has no base qualities; no much larger clone is one base away. V gives up 6 bases and J gives up 0 bases, and the segment between their germline ends measures 12 bases. Per the germline V gene, MNHEY is the CDR1 and SVGAGI is the CDR2. The CDR3 has 14 amino acids, counting the end cysteine and phenylalanine. Kept here is only the CDR3 DNA, which spans 42 bases and is read in frame from base 1. Ophthalmopathy patients had moderately to severely active disease, Clinical Activity Score of at least 3, NOSPECS grade of at least 4, and disease duration under 3 months. Patients with other autoimmune diseases, uncontrolled infections, pregnancy or lactation were excluded from the study. Clinical symptoms, serum thyroxine, TRAb, thyroid ultrasound and orbital computed tomography were used for diagnosis. Ficoll-Paque density gradient centrifugation was used to isolate PBMCs from around 10 ml of fresh peripheral blood. Total RNA was extracted using Trizol reagent, and RNA quality was checked on an Agilent 2100 Bioanalyzer.

The data were obtained in a study of Graves' ophthalmopathy and Graves' hyperthyroidism (dated 2018 in TCRdb). Looking at the study overall: Peripheral blood was collected at initial diagnosis, prior to any treatment. To tell Graves' ophthalmopathy apart from Graves' hyperthyroidism, and to predict which patients would progress to ophthalmopathy, the study relied on TCR beta repertoire signatures. In total, around 140 blood samples were TCR-sequenced: 43 ophthalmopathy, roughly 80 hyperthyroidism and some 17 hyperthyroidism-to-ophthalmopathy patients. A discovery set of 90 to 100 patients (roughly 43 ophthalmopathy, approximately 58 stable hyperthyroidism) was enrolled to explore V-J signatures distinguishing ophthalmopathy from hyperthyroidism. An independent validation cohort was composed of approximately 19 hyperthyroidism patients and around 16 patients who later progressed from hyperthyroidism to ophthalmopathy. T-cell repertoires of thyroid tissue and blood were compared in six hyperthyroidism patients. Following sample collection, hyperthyroidism patients were given methimazole at a starting dose of 30 mg daily, and ophthalmopathy patients were given high-dose intravenous methylprednisolone.

For repertoire sequencing, TCR beta CDR3 regions were amplified from RNA transcripts. The first round was an RT-PCR using HTBI primers with the Qiagen OneStep RT-PCR kit, and this first round was followed by a second-round multiplex PCR, then size selection and purification. Sequencing of the libraries was carried out on an Illumina HiSeq2000 in paired-end mode with 100 bp reads. Per the original workflow: SOAPnuke was used to process the reads, removing any read that contained adapters or uncalled bases, had a mean Phred below 15, or lacked an exact match to the constant primer or identifier. COPE v1.2.5 was used to merge high-quality paired reads. Each unique nucleotide sequence was defined as a clonotype, and clonotypes were aligned to IMGT TRB V, D and J references with MiTCR v1.1. Analysis was restricted to V-J combinations with a frequency above 0.0001, which covered about 99% of repertoires. For each V-J combination, a TCR clonal expansion and chaos score was defined as F50 clonal expansion divided by the chaos observed in the TCRdist matrix. Welch's t-statistics and random forest were used to reduce features to 13 V-J combinations, which were fed into a naive Bayes classifier. The similarity between thyroid and blood repertoires was quantified using the Morisita-Horn index. TCRdb handled the public reads itself, with Q25 trimming in fastp and clone calling in MiXCR, and kept productive beta chains. All rows with the same CDR3 protein become a single entry with the most common DNA and genes. TCRdb, not the authors, supplied the V and J calls. This sample is represented by under 350,000 distinct CDR3 sequences; roughly a sixth of them were singletons. The ten largest clones add up to roughly 12% of the sample.

Results and caveats for the whole study, not just this receptor: The 13-signature model separated ophthalmopathy from stable hyperthyroidism with approximately 85% sensitivity and about 81% specificity in cross-validation, and 80%/75% in the test set. In validation, the model predicted ophthalmopathy progression with nearly 71% sensitivity and around 72% specificity; some 13 predicted patients were CT-confirmed with GO in a median of around 6 months. Most expanded thyroid clonotypes with frequency above 0.001 were also detected in blood, suggesting blood repertoires may reflect the thyroid immune response. No statistical method was used to predetermine the sample size, and group allocation was not hidden from the investigators.

The chain joins TRBV6-5 to TRBJ2-7; the D gene is unclear. Sequences were obtained from peripheral blood. The sequence was obtained from an adult man with Graves' ophthalmopathy. The sequenced DNA is TGTGCCAGCAGCGCTTTCCGGGTCTCCTACGAGCAGTACTTC. This yields the protein CASSAFRVSYEQYF.